This TCR beta chain was sequenced during a study of regulatory T cells in long-lasting Graves disease. Study details: By definition, persistent Graves' disease involved antithyroid drugs for over 5 years alongside positive TSH receptor antibodies. Study-level points and caveats: With persistent disease, TRBV28, TRBJ1-2 and TRBJ2-5 were the favored segments.

Both iRepertoire HTBI primers and Arm-PCR of CDR3 regions were used to build the TCR beta libraries. TCRdb reprocessed the multiplex PCR reads via MiXCR and lists one record per CDR3 protein. The sample contains roughly 300,000 distinct CDR3 sequences, about 20% of which appear only once. The time point denotes: persistent/refractory GD, antithyroid drugs over 5 years with positive TRAb. With RNA extracted from PBMCs as input, the TCR library was made. The CDR3 extends over 16 amino acids. Germline V gives CDR1 MNHGY, CDR2 SVAAGI. With 4 bases clipped from V and 10 bases from J, the junction kept 18 bases outside the gene matches. This clonotype was observed a handful of times. The antigen remains undetermined. A read error may explain this, as a much larger clone is one base away.

The specimen comprised peripheral blood mononuclear cells (PBMCs), sampled when the disease was refractory, from a patient treated with antithyroid drugs. The chain joins TRBV6-9 to TRBJ1-1; 7 nucleotides align to TRBD1. The clonotype comes from a female donor with Graves disease. Here the CDR3 DNA reads TGTGCCAGCAGTTCCGGCCCGGGACAGATGACGGTTGGAGCTTTCTTT. This encodes CASSSGPGQMTVGAFF.